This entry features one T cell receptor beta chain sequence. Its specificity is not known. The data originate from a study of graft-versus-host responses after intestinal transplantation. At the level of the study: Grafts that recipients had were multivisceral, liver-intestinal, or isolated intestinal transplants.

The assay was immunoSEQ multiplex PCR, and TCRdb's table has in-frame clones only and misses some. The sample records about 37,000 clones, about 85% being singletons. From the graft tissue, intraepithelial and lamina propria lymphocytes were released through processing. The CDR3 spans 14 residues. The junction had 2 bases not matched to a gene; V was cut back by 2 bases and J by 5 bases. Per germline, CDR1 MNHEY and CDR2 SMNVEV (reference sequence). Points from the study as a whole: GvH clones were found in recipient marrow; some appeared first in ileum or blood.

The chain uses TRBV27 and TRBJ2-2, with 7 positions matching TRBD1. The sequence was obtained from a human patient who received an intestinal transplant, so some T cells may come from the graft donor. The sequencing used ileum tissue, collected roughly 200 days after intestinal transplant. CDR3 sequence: CASSLHRGTGELFF. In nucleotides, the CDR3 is TGTGCCAGCAGTTTACACAGGGGAACCGGGGAGCTGTTTTTT.